This entry describes one T cell receptor (beta chain). Its antigen is not identified. Patients who underwent sequencing had shown CD8+CD57+ cell expansion by flow cytometry. No therapy had been given to the patients at the time of blood sampling. Trimming shortened V by 1 base and J by 1 base, and 7 bases separated the two germline ends. The CDR3 has 14 amino acids. CDR1 and CDR2 (germline): LNHDA, SQIVND (reference sequence). The sample comes from a study of CD8+CD57+ T cells in acquired aplastic anemia. Study-level information: The DNA of sorted CD4+ and CD8+ cells averaged approximately 3.2 ug.

Findings of the study overall: The same twenty-nine CD8+ CDR3 sequences occurred in patients and in controls. CD8+ Simpson's diversity did not differ significantly between patients and controls.

Using genomic DNA as the template, TCR beta VDJ and CDR3 profiling was carried out. A single record per CDR3 protein comes from TCRdb applying MiXCR to the reads. Of about 220,000 distinct CDR3 sequences detected, around 46% appear once; the ten largest clones hold under 9%. The chain links TRBV19 to TRBJ1-2, with D tentatively TRBD1 (5 bases). Sequenced material: sorted CD4+, CD8+, or CD8+CD57+ T cells (not recorded which) from PBMCs. The TCR originated in a human donor with aplastic anemia. The CDR3 region is CASSIGDGNYGYTF. The DNA of the CDR3 is TGTGCCAGTAGTATAGGGGACGGTAACTATGGCTACACCTTC. The full variable domain, completed using reference TRBV19 and TRBJ1-2, is DGGITQSPKYLFRKEGQNVTLSCEQNLNHDAMYWYRQDPGQGLRLIYYSQIVNDFQKGDIAEGYSVSREKKESFPLTVTSAQKNPTAFYLCASSIGDGNYGYTFGSGTRLTVV.